Shown below are 21 T cell receptor beta chains from a single sample sequenced in a study of CD8 T cells in Susac syndrome. When the RNA was reverse transcribed, random hexamers were used with an input of roughly 0.45 to 1 ug. From the immunoSEQ multiplex PCR reads, TCRdb called clonotypes with MiXCR, one entry per CDR3 protein. This table has under 150,000 distinct CDR3 sequences, 90% to 95% appearing once. Specimen: CD8+ T cells from PBMCs. The receptors derive from a human donor with multiple sclerosis.

The gene calls are TRBV7-2 and TRBJ1-5; no definite D call. Germline V gene lookup returns CDR1 SGHTA and CDR2 FQGNSA. Trimming pared 4 bases from V and 4 bases from J, leaving 8 bases between. The CDR3 is 13 amino acids. The CDR3 loop is CASSSDWNQPQHF. As DNA, the CDR3 is TGTGCCAGCAGCTCTGACTGGAATCAGCCCCAGCATTTT.

The chain has TRBV7-9 and TRBJ1-2; tentative D call: TRBD1 (6 bases). V was clipped by 5 bases and J by 0 bases, with 19 bases between them. The CDR3 runs to 17 residues. Germline CDR1 SEHNR, CDR2 FQNEAQ (reference sequence). The CDR3 protein is CASSPVYPDRSNYGYTF. For the CDR3, the DNA is TGTGCCAGCAGCCCTGTATATCCCGACAGGTCTAACTATGGCTACACCTTC.

The V gene is TRBV29-1, the J gene TRBJ2-5, with 8 positions matching TRBD1. The V gene's germline CDR1 is SQVTM and CDR2 ANQGSEA. This CDR3 contains 14 residues. J gave up 4 bases and V 4 bases, and 8 bases lay outside the gene matches. The CDR3 here is CSVVGRGRGETQYF. For the CDR3, the DNA is TGCAGCGTTGTGGGCAGGGGGCGAGGAGAGACCCAGTACTTC.

J is TRBJ1-2 and V is TRBV27, with 8 bases fitting TRBD1. The CDR3 consists of 14 residues. With V trimmed by 6 bases and J by 6 bases, 9 bases remained unmatched. Germline V gene lookup returns CDR1 MNHEY and CDR2 SMNVEV (reference sequence). The CDR3 is CASSPAQGANGYTF. The DNA for the CDR3 is TGTGCCAGCAGCCCTGCCCAGGGGGCGAATGGCTACACCTTC.

The V call is TRBV6-5, the J call TRBJ2-7; no clear D gene. Germline V lookup: CDR1 MNHEY, CDR2 SVGAGI. Trimming stripped 5 bases from V and 4 bases from J, with 15 bases between. The CDR3 has 14 residues. CDR3 in DNA: TGTGCCAGCAGTCTCCGCTCCGCCTCATACGAGCAGTACTTC. Translating gives CASSLRSASYEQYF.

The V gene is TRBV5-6, the J gene TRBJ2-5; 10 nucleotides match TRBD2. Losses at the gene ends were 2 bases for V and 2 bases for J; bases not matched to a gene: 3. The CDR3 spans 15 residues. Germline V gene lookup returns CDR1 SGHDT and CDR2 YYEEEE. The CDR3: CASSLLAGIQETQYF. DNA for the CDR3: TGTGCCAGCAGCTTACTAGCGGGGATTCAAGAGACCCAGTACTTC.

This chain connects TRBV5-1 to TRBJ2-7; 10 positions match TRBD2. J was trimmed by 4 bases and V by 6 bases; bases with no gene match: 4. CDR3 length equals 13 residues. The V gene's germline CDR1 is SGHRS and CDR2 YFSETQ. CDR3 sequence (DNA): TGCGCCAGCACCCCTAGCGGGAGTTACGAGCAGTACTTC. It encodes CASTPSGSYEQYF.

CDR3 residues: CASRSLLNTEAFF. The CDR3 bases are TGTGCCAGCAGATCGCTACTTAACACTGAAGCTTTCTTT. The V call is TRBV27, the J call TRBJ1-1; D gene ambiguous. Trimming stripped 6 bases from V and 2 bases from J, with 10 bases between. The CDR3 sequence is 13 residues long. In germline, CDR1 is MNHEY, CDR2 SMNVEV (reference sequence).

The J gene is TRBJ2-1, the V gene TRBV6-2 or TRBV6-3, with 10 bases lining up with TRBD2. V gave up 6 bases and J gave up 7 bases; unmatched junction bases: 6. The CDR3 is 14 residues long. Germline V lookup: CDR1 MNHEY, CDR2 SVGEGT. The CDR3 DNA sequence: TGTGCCAGCAGCATTGAGACTAGCGGGAATGAGCAGTTCTTC. Amino acids: CASSIETSGNEQFF.

The CDR3 bases are TGTGCCTGGAGGGACCCGGGAATTACCTATCAGCCCCAGCATTTT. Translated: CAWRDPGITYQPQHF. This rearrangement joins TRBV30 to TRBJ1-5; D unclear. Germline V lookup: CDR1 GTSNPN, CDR2 SVGIG (reference sequence). V was trimmed by 3 bases and J by 5 bases, leaving 17 bases between them. The CDR3 is made up of 15 amino acids.

The chain is built from TRBV11-2 and TRBJ2-2; 9 positions agree with TRBD1. Germline CDR1 SGHAT, CDR2 FQNNGV. The CDR3 spans 17 residues. Germline trimming cut 5 bases from V and 6 bases from J; bases unmatched to any gene: 13. CDR3 DNA sequence: TGTGCCAGCAGCCCGCCCGGACAGGGGAAGATTTCCGGGGAGCTGTTTTTT. As protein: CASSPPGQGKISGELFF.

The rearrangement joins TRBV11-1 to TRBJ2-2; the D is unclear. This CDR3 comprises 14 residues. CDR1 SGHAT and CDR2 FQDESV come from the germline V gene (reference sequence). With 2 bases removed from V and 2 bases from J, the gap between germline ends came to 6 bases. CDR3 nucleotides: TGTGCCAGCAGCTTATACGACAACACCGGGGAGCTGTTTTTT. This sequence encodes CASSLYDNTGELFF.

The chain links TRBV27 to TRBJ2-2; 7 positions agree with TRBD1. The CDR3 has 17 residues. The trim removed 7 bases at V and 2 bases at J, leaving 13 bases unmatched. CDR1 MNHEY and CDR2 SMNVEV come from the germline V gene (reference sequence). CDR3 sequence: CASTQPGAGGNTGELFF. The CDR3 DNA sequence: TGTGCCAGCACCCAGCCGGGCGCAGGGGGAAACACCGGGGAGCTGTTTTTT.

The chain combines TRBV7-9 with TRBJ1-1, with D uncertain. The CDR3 spans 12 residues. V shed 3 bases and J shed 4 bases, with 6 bases lying between them. In germline, CDR1 is SEHNR, CDR2 FQNEAQ (reference sequence). The CDR3 DNA reads TGTGCCAGCAGCTTGGCACCCACTGAAGCTTTCTTT. It translates to CASSLAPTEAFF.

The chain uses TRBV27 and TRBJ1-1; D may be TRBD1 (6 bases). V shed 2 bases and J shed 0 bases, with 10 bases lying between them. The CDR3 extends over 15 amino acids. Per germline, CDR1 MNHEY and CDR2 SMNVEV (reference sequence). The CDR3 nucleotides read TGTGCCAGCAGTTTAACAACAGGGATGAACACTGAAGCTTTCTTT. It translates to CASSLTTGMNTEAFF.

The J gene is TRBJ2-1, the V gene TRBV12-3 or TRBV12-4, with D possibly being TRBD1 (6 bases). Trimming took off 8 bases at V and 5 bases at J, with 16 bases between the two ends. The CDR3 covers 14 residues. As DNA, the CDR3 is TGTGCCAGCGTAGAGGGACACACAGACAATGAGCAGTTCTTC. This gives the protein CASVEGHTDNEQFF.

The chain employs TRBV4-3 and TRBJ2-7; no reliable D call. CDR1 and CDR2 from the germline V gene are LGHNA and YSLEER. The CDR3 has 16 amino acids. The germline V and J ends were trimmed by 1 base and 0 bases, with 13 bases remaining between them. This CDR3 reads CASSQVGSESSYEQYF. The CDR3 DNA is TGCGCCAGCAGCCAAGTTGGCAGCGAGAGCTCCTACGAGCAGTACTTC.

In its sample, this clonotype was seen once. The chain has TRBV9 and TRBJ2-2, with 7 bases that match TRBD1. V gave up 4 bases and J gave up 4 bases; unmatched junction bases: 7. The length of the CDR3 is 15 residues. The germline gives CDR1 SGDLS, CDR2 YYNGEE. As DNA, the CDR3 is TGTGCCAGCAGCTTGGACAGGATCTCCACCGGGGAGCTGTTTTTT. It is translated as CASSLDRISTGELFF.

This clonotype was seen a single time. This sequence joins TRBV16 and TRBJ1-1; a weak D match, TRBD1 (5 bases). CDR1 KGHSY and CDR2 FQNENV come from the germline V gene. The CDR3 is 14 residues long. V lost 4 bases and J 6 bases, leaving 15 bases between the germline ends. The CDR3 is CASSPSPGPPEAFF. For the CDR3, the DNA is TGTGCCAGCAGCCCCTCACCAGGGCCCCCTGAAGCTTTCTTT.

The chain links TRBV20-1 to TRBJ1-1; possible D gene TRBD1, 5 bases. This CDR3 region has 14 residues. Per the germline V gene, CDR1 is DFQATT and CDR2 is SNEGSKA (reference sequence). V was clipped by 1 base and J by 3 bases, with 12 bases between them. The CDR3 DNA follows: TGCAGTGCTAGAGGTGGGGCAAAGGACACTGAAGCTTTCTTT. Amino acids: CSARGGAKDTEAFF.

V usage is TRBV28 and J usage is TRBJ2-5, with D perhaps matching TRBD2 (5 bases). CDR1 MDHEN and CDR2 SYDVKM come from the germline V gene. The CDR3 has 11 amino acids. The V end was cut by 4 bases, the J end by 6 bases, with 6 bases between. The CDR3 spells CASSSGKTQYF. DNA of the CDR3: TGTGCCAGCAGTTCGGGAAAGACCCAGTACTTC. Supplemented by reference TRBV28 and TRBJ2-5, the full variable domain reads DVKVTQSSRYLVKRTGEKVFLECVQDMDHENMFWYRQDPGLGLRLIYFSYDVKMKEKGDIPEGYSVSREKKERFSLILESASTNQTSMYLCASSSGKTQYFGPGTRLLVL.